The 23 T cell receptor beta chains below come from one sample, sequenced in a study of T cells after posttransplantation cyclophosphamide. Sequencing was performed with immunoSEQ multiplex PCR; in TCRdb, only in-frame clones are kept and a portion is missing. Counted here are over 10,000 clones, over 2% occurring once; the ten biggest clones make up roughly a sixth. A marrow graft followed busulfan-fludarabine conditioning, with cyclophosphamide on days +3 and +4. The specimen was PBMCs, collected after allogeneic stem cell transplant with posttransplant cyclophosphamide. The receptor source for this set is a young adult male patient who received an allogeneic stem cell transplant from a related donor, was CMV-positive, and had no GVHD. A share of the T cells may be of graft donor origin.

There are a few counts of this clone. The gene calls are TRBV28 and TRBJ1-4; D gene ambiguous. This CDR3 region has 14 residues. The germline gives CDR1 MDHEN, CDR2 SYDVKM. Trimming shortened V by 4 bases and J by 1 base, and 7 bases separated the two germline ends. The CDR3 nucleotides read TGTGCCAGCAGTTGGCCGGGAACTAATGAAAAACTGTTTTTT. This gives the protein CASSWPGTNEKLFF.

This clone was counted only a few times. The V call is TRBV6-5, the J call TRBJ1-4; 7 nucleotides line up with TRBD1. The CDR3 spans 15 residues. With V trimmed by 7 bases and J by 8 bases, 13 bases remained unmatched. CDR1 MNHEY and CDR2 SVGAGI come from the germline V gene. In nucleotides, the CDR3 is TGTGCCAGCACCCGGACAGGCTCAAACCCCGAAAAACTGTTTTTT. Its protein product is CASTRTGSNPEKLFF.

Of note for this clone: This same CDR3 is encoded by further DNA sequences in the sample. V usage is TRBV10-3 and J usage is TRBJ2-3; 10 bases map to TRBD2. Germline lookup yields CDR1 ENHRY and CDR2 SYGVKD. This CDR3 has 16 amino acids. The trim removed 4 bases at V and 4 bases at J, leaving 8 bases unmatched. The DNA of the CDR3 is TGTGCCATCAGTGGACGAGCGGGGGGGATGGCAGATACGCAGTATTTT. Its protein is CAISGRAGGMADTQYF.

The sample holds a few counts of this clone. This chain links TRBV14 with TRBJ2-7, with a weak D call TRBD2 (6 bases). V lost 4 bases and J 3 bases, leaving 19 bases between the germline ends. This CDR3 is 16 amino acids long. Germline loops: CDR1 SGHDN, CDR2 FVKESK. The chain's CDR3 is CASSPEPGLGYYEQYF. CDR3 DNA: TGTGCCAGCAGCCCTGAACCGGGACTGGGGTACTACGAGCAGTACTTC.

The CDR3 loop reads CASPHTEQSSGGPTTYEQYF. The CDR3, as DNA: TGTGCCAGTCCGCATACGGAACAGTCTAGCGGGGGCCCGACGACCTACGAGCAGTACTTC. This sequence joins TRBV19 and TRBJ2-7, with 10 bases aligning to TRBD2. This CDR3 is built from 20 residues. Germline loops: CDR1 LNHDA, CDR2 SQIVND (reference sequence). V lost 8 bases and J lost 2; bases outside the gene matches: 24.

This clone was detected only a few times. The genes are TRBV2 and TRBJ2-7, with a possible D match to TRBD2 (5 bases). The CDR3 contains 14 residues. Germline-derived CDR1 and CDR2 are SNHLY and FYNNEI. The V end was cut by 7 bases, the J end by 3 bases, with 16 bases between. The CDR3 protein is CASIGRGIDYEQYF. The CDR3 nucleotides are TGTGCCAGCATCGGACGAGGGATAGACTACGAGCAGTACTTC.

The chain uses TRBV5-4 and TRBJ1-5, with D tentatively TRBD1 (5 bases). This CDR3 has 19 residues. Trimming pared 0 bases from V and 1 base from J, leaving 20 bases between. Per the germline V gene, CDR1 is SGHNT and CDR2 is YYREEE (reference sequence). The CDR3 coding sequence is TGTGCCAGCAGCTTGGATCCTGTCAGTGGGGCTGGGAGCAATCAGCCCCAGCATTTT. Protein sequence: CASSLDPVSGAGSNQPQHF.

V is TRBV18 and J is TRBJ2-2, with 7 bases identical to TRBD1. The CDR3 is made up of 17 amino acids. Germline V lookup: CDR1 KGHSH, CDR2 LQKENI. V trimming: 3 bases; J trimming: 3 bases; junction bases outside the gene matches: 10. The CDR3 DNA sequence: TGTGCCAGCTCACCGTTTCCGGGACAGAGGGACACCGGGGAGCTGTTTTTT. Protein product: CASSPFPGQRDTGELFF.

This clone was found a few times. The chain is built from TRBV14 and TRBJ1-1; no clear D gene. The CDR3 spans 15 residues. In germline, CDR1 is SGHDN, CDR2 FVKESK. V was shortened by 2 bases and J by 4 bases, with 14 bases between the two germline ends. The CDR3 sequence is CASSQNMAGGTEAFF. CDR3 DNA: TGTGCCAGCAGCCAAAATATGGCAGGTGGCACTGAAGCTTTCTTT.

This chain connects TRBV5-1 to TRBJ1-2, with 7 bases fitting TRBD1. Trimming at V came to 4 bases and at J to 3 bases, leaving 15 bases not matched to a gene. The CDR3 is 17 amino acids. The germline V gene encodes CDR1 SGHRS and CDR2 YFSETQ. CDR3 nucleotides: TGCGCCAGCAGCCCCTTGGCACCGGGACAGAGCTACTATGGCTACACCTTC. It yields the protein CASSPLAPGQSYYGYTF.

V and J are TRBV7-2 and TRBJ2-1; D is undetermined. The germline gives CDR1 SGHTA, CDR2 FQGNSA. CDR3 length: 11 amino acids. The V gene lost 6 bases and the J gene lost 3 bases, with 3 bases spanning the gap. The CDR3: CASSYYNEQFF. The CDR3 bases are TGTGCCAGCAGTTACTACAATGAGCAGTTCTTC. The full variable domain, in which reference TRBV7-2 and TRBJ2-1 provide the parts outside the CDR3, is GAGVSQSPSNKVTEKGKDVELRCDPISGHTALYWYRQSLGQGLEFLIYFQGNSAPDKSGLPSDRFSAERTGGSVSTLTIQRTQQEDSAVYLCASSYYNEQFFGPGTRLTVL.

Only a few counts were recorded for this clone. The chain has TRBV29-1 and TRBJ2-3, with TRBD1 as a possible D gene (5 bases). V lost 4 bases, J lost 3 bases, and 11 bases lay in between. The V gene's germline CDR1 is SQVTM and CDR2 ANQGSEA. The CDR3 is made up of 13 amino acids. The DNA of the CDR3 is TGCAGCGTTGTGGTTGGGGCAACAGATACGCAGTATTTT. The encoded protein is CSVVVGATDTQYF.

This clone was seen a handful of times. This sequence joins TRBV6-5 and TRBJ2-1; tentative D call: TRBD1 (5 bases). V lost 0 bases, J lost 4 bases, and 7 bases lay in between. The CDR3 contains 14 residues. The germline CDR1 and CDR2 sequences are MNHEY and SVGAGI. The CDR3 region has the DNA TGTGCCAGCAGTTACTCGGGGCAGTACAATGAGCAGTTCTTC. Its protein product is CASSYSGQYNEQFF.

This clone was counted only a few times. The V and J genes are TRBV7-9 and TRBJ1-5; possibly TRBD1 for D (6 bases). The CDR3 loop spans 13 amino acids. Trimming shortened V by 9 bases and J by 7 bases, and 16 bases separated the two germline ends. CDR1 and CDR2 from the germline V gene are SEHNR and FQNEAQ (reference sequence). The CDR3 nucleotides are TGTGCCAGGCCTGGGGGGGCCTACCAGCCCCAGCATTTT. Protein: CARPGGAYQPQHF.

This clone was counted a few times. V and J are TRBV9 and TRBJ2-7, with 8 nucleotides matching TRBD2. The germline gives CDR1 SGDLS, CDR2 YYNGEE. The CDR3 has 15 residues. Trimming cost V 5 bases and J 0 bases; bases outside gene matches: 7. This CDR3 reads CASSSTSAYSYEQYF. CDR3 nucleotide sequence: TGTGCCAGCAGTTCGACTAGCGCGTACTCCTACGAGCAGTACTTC.

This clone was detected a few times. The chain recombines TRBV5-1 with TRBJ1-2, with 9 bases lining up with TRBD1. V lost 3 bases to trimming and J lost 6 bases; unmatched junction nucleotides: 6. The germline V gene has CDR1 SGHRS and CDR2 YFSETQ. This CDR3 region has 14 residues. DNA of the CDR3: TGCGCCAGCAGCTGGGGACAGGGAATGGATGGCTACACCTTC. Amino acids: CASSWGQGMDGYTF. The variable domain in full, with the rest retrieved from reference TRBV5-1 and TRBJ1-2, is KAGVTQTPRYLIKTRGQQVTLSCSPISGHRSVSWYQQTPGQGLQFLFEYFSETQRNKGNFPGRFSGRQFSNSRSEMNVSTLELGDSALYLCASSWGQGMDGYTFGSGTRLTVV.

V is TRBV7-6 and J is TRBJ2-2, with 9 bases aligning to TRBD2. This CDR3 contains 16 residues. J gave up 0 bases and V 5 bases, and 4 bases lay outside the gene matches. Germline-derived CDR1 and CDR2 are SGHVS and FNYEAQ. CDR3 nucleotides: TGTGCCAGCAGCCCAAGCGGGAGGACGAACACCGGGGAGCTGTTTTTT. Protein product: CASSPSGRTNTGELFF.

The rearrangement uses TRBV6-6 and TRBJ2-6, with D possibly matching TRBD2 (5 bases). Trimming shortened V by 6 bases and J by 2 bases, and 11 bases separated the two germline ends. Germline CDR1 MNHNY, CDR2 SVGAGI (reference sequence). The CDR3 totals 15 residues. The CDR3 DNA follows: TGTGCCAGCAGGGACCCCGGGGCTGGGGCCAACGTCCTGACTTTC. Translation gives CASRDPGAGANVLTF.

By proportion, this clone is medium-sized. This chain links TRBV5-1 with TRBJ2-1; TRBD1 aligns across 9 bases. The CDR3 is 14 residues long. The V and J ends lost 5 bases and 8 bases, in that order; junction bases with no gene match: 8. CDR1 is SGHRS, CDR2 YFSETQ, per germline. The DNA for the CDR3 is TGCGCCAGCAGGGCGCCGGGACAGGGACATGAGCAGTTCTTC. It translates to CASRAPGQGHEQFF.

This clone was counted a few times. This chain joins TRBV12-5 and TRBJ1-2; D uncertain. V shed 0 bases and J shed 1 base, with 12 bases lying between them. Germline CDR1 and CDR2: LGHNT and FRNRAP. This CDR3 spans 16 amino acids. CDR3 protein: CASGLVGGRSNYGYTF. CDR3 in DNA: TGTGCTAGTGGTTTGGTAGGAGGTCGTAGTAACTATGGCTACACCTTC. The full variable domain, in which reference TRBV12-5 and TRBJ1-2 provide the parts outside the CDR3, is DARVTQTPRHKVTEMGQEVTMRCQPILGHNTVFWYRQTMMQGLELLAYFRNRAPLDDSGMPKDRFSAEMPDATLATLKIQPSEPRDSAVYFCASGLVGGRSNYGYTFGSGTRLTVV.

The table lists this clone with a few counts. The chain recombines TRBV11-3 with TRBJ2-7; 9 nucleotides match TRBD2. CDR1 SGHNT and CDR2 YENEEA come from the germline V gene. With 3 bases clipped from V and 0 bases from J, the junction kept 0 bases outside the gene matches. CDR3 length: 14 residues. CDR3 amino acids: CASSFSGSSYEQYF. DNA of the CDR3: TGTGCCAGCAGCTTTAGCGGGAGCTCCTACGAGCAGTACTTC.

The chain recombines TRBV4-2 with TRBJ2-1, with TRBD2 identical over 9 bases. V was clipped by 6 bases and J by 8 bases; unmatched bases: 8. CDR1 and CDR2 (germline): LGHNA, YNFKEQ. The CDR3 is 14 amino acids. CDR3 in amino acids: CASSFQRGVDEQFF. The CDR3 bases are TGTGCCAGCAGTTTCCAGCGGGGGGTCGATGAGCAGTTCTTC.

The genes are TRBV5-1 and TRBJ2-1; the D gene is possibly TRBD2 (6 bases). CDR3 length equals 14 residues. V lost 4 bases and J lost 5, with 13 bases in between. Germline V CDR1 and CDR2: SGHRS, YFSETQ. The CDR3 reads CASSQSSGDNEQFF. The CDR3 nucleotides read TGCGCCAGCAGCCAGAGTTCGGGAGACAATGAGCAGTTCTTC.